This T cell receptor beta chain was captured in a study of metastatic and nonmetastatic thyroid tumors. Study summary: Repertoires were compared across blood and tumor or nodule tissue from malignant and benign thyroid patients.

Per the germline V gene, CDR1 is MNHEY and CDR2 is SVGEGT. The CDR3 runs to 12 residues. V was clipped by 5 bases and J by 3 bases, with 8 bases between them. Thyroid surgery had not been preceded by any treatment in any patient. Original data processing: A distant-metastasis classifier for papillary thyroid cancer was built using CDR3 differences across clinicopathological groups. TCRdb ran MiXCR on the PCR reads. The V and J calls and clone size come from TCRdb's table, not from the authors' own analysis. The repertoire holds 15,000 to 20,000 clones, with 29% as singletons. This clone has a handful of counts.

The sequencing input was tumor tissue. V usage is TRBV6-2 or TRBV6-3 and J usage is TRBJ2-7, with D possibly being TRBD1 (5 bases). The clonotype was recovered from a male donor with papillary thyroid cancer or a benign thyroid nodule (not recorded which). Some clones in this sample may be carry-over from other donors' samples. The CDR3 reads CASSRGHYEQYF. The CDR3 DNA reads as TGTGCCAGCAGTCGCGGACACTACGAGCAGTACTTC.